These 13 T cell receptor beta chains were sequenced from one sample in a study. TCRdb reprocessed the RT-PCR reads via MiXCR and lists one record per CDR3 protein. The sample carries fewer than 800,000 distinct CDR3 sequences, 11% to 15% recorded once. The sample comprised memory CD4+ T cells from blood. These receptors were obtained from a female donor in good health, serving as a healthy control.

This clonotype turned up a few times. CDR3 amino acids: CASSSSGDYGYTF. In DNA, the CDR3 is TGCGCCAGCAGCTCCTCGGGGGACTATGGCTACACCTTC. The chain recombines TRBV4-1 with TRBJ1-2; TRBD1 might be the D (5 bases). V lost 5 bases and J lost 3, with 10 bases in between. Germline V gene data show CDR1 as MGHRA and CDR2 as YSYEKL. The CDR3 is 13 amino acids.

In its sample, this clonotype was seen a few times. This chain connects TRBV6-6 to TRBJ2-7, with a weak D call TRBD1 (6 bases). The ends were cut back, 4 bases at V and 2 bases at J, with 18 bases in the middle. The germline V gene encodes CDR1 MNHNY and CDR2 SVGAGI (reference sequence). CDR3 length equals 16 residues. DNA of the CDR3: TGTGCCAGCAGTTCCCAGGGGAGCGCAATGGCCTACGAGCAGTACTTC. This codes for CASSSQGSAMAYEQYF.

The sample holds a few counts of this clonotype. The genes are TRBV5-4 and TRBJ2-5; 8 bases are a match to TRBD1. This CDR3 has 14 residues. V lost 5 bases, J lost 5 bases, and 8 bases stayed unmatched. Germline V gene data show CDR1 as SGHNT and CDR2 as YYREEE (reference sequence). The CDR3 bases are TGTGCCAGCAGACCGGACAGGGCGGGGGAGACCCAGTACTTC. Translation: CASRPDRAGETQYF. The variable domain in full, with the rest retrieved from reference TRBV5-4 and TRBJ2-5, is ETGVTQSPTHLIKTRGQQVTLRCSSQSGHNTVSWYQQALGQGPQFIFQYYREEENGRGNFPPRFSGLQFPNYSSELNVNALELDDSALYLCASRPDRAGETQYFGPGTRLLVL.

A few counts support this clonotype. The V call is TRBV19, the J call TRBJ1-5; TRBD1 matches 8 bases. CDR3 size: 16 residues. J lost 2 bases, V lost 3 bases, and 6 bases had no gene match. CDR1 is LNHDA and CDR2 is SQIVND in the germline V gene (reference sequence). This CDR3 reads CASSIPGQGGNQPQHF. CDR3 in DNA: TGTGCCAGTAGTATCCCCGGACAGGGTGGCAATCAGCCCCAGCATTTT.

There are many counts of this clonotype. The chain has TRBV7-3 and TRBJ1-1; possibly TRBD1 for D (6 bases). Trimming removed 5 bases from V and 4 bases from J, with 11 bases in between. CDR1 is SGHTA, CDR2 FQGTGA, per germline. The CDR3 extends over 13 amino acids. The DNA of the CDR3 is TGTGCCAGCAGCACCACAGGGATCACTGAAGCTTTCTTT. Amino acid sequence: CASSTTGITEAFF. Variable domain in full (rest from reference TRBV7-3 and TRBJ1-1): GAGVSQTPSNKVTEKGKYVELRCDPISGHTALYWYRQSLGQGPEFLIYFQGTGAADDSGLPNDRFFAVRPEGSVSTLKIQRTERGDSAVYLCASSTTGITEAFFGQGTRLTVV.

This clonotype has only a few counts. J is TRBJ1-2 and V is TRBV9, with no clear D. Trimming stripped 2 bases from V and 0 bases from J, with 5 bases between. The CDR3 runs 13 residues. CDR1 and CDR2 from the germline V gene are SGDLS and YYNGEE. The CDR3 protein is CASSVGPNYGYTF. The CDR3 DNA reads as TGTGCCAGCAGCGTTGGACCTAACTATGGCTACACCTTC.

This clonotype was detected a few times. The rearrangement uses TRBV18 and TRBJ2-3; D might be TRBD1 (5 bases). This CDR3 contains 15 residues. V lost 4 bases, J lost 4 bases, and 15 bases lay in between. The germline gives CDR1 KGHSH, CDR2 LQKENI. The DNA of the CDR3 is TGTGCCAGCTCACGGGCCCAGGGCGGTTCAGATACGCAGTATTTT. Amino acids: CASSRAQGGSDTQYF.

The chain couples TRBV5-1 to TRBJ2-3, with D possibly being TRBD1 or TRBD2 (5 bases each). The CDR3 is 15 residues long. The germline gives CDR1 SGHRS, CDR2 YFSETQ. Trimming cost V 2 bases and J 8 bases, with 18 bases left between them. The CDR3 coding sequence is TGCGCCAGCAGCTTCGACACCGGGGCGAGAGGTACGCAGTATTTT. It yields the protein CASSFDTGARGTQYF.

This clonotype occurred a few times. A read error may produce the germline difference seen at one junction end. This chain links TRBV7-9 with TRBJ2-3; weak D call: TRBD2 (6 bases). CDR1 and CDR2 from the germline V gene are SEHNR and FQNEAQ (reference sequence). CDR3 size: 14 residues. CDR3 amino acids: CASSLNQGRRGGNF. DNA of the CDR3: TGTGCCAGCAGCTTAAATCAAGGCCGGCGTGGGGGGAATTTT. The full variable domain, its missing parts supplied by reference TRBV7-9 and TRBJ2-3, is DTGVSQNPRHKITKRGQNVTFRCDPISEHNRLYWYRQTLGQGPEFLTYFQNEAQLEKSRLLSDRFSAERPKGSFSTLEIQRTEQGDSAMYLCASSLNQGRRGGNFGPGTRLTVL.

The rearrangement joins TRBV15 to TRBJ2-2; D remains unclear. This CDR3 is 17 amino acids long. CDR1 LNHNV and CDR2 YYDKDF come from the germline V gene (reference sequence). The V gene lost 2 bases and the J gene lost 8 bases, with 21 bases spanning the gap. CDR3 coding DNA: TGTGCCACCAGCAGATCGATCAGAGCCACGACACCGGGGGAGCTGTTTTTT. Protein sequence: CATSRSIRATTPGELFF.

The chain combines TRBV10-3 with TRBJ2-2, with D uncertain. CDR1 and CDR2 (germline): ENHRY, SYGVKD. V was trimmed by 1 base and J by 5 bases, leaving 8 bases between them. This CDR3 has 14 amino acids. The CDR3, as DNA: TGTGCCATCAGTGAGTTCGGGCAGACCGGGGAGCTGTTTTTT. This encodes CAISEFGQTGELFF.

This chain connects TRBV12-3 or TRBV12-4 to TRBJ2-7; D might be TRBD1 (6 bases). Trimming pared 4 bases from V and 6 bases from J, leaving 10 bases between. CDR3 size: 12 residues. The CDR3 region is CASSYGQLEQYF. In nucleotides, the CDR3 is TGTGCCAGCAGTTACGGACAGCTCGAGCAGTACTTC.

V gene TRBV9 combines with J gene TRBJ2-3; D is uncertain. The CDR3 covers 14 residues. Per germline, CDR1 SGDLS and CDR2 YYNGEE. V lost 6 bases and J 1 base, leaving 12 bases between the germline ends. The CDR3 DNA sequence: TGTGCCAGCACCCCCATGTCTGGCACAGATACGCAGTATTTT. Amino acids: CASTPMSGTDTQYF.